The entry below describes one T cell receptor (beta chain). The data were obtained in a study of cytomegalovirus exposure and HLA in healthy donors. Produced via immunoSEQ multiplex PCR; TCRdb's table is partial and in-frame only. The sample lists about 120,000 clones, roughly 86% seen once, with about 5.3% in the top ten. Trimming pared 8 bases from V and 7 bases from J, leaving 15 bases between. The CDR3 contains 12 residues. The germline V gene encodes CDR1 MGHDK and CDR2 SYGVNS. This receptor was taken from a man aged 18 to 29 in good health and CMV-seronegative. The material sequenced was PBMCs. The rearrangement uses TRBV25-1 and TRBJ2-7; weak D call: TRBD2 (5 bases). CDR3 bases: TGTGCCAGCGGGTATCCCGGCGGGGAGCAGTACTTC. It yields the protein CASGYPGGEQYF.